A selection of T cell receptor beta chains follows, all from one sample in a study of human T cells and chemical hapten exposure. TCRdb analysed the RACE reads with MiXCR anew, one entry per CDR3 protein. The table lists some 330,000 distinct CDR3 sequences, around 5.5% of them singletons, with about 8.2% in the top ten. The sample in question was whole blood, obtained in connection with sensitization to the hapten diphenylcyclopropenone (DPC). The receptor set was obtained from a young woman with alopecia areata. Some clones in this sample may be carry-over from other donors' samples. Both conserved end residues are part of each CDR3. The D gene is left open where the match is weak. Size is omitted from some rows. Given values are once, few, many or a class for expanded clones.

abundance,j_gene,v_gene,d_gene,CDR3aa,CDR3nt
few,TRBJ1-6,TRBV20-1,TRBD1,CSASRDRANSPLHF,TGCAGTGCTAGCAGGGACAGGGCAAATTCACCCCTCCACTTT
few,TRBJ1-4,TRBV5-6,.,CASSLAAVKQGREKLFF,TGTGCCAGCAGCTTGGCCGCCGTCAAGCAGGGGAGAGAAAAACTGTTTTTT
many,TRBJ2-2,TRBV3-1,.,CASSHSGGRTGELFF,TGTGCCAGCAGCCACTCTGGCGGTCGCACCGGGGAGCTGTTTTTT
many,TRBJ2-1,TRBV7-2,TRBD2,CASSLHLITAGGNEQFF,TGTGCCAGCAGCTTACACTTAATAACAGCGGGGGGTAACGAGCAGTTCTTC
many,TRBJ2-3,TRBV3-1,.,CASSLRGLADTQYF,TGTGCCAGCAGCCTTAGGGGTCTAGCAGATACGCAGTATTTT
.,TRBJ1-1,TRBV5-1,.,CASSLGTALLSTEAFF,TGCGCCAGCAGCTTGGGGACAGCCCTTCTGAGCACTGAAGCTTTCTTT
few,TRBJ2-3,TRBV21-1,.,CASSSLPPF,TGTGCCAGCAGCTCCCTACCCCCTTTT
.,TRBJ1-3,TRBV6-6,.,CASSFTGTSGNTIHF,TGTGCCAGCAGTTTCACCGGGACGAGCGGAAACACCATACATTTT
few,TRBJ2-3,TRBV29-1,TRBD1,CSVDRQGTDTQYF,TGCAGCGTTGATAGACAGGGGACGGATACGCAGTATTTT
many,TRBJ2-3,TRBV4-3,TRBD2,CASSRYPSGEGDTQYF,TGCGCCAGCAGCCGGTATCCTAGCGGGGAGGGAGATACGCAGTATTTT